What follows are 23 T cell receptor beta chains derived from one specimen sequenced in a study of cytomegalovirus exposure and HLA in healthy donors. Primers for the PCR totalled 60 Vbeta and 13 Jbeta. Sequencing was performed with immunoSEQ multiplex PCR; in TCRdb, only in-frame clones are kept and a portion is missing. The sample lists about 94,000 clones; over 65% were seen once. The specimen was PBMCs. Every receptor here comes from a human donor in good health.

This clone was seen just once. This chain links TRBV27 with TRBJ1-2, with TRBD1 as a possible D gene (6 bases). V shed 4 bases and J shed 4 bases, with 7 bases lying between them. Germline values: CDR1 MNHEY, CDR2 SMNVEV (reference sequence). The CDR3 length is 12 residues. CDR3 nucleotide sequence: TGTGCCAGCAGTTCAGGGGCCTATGGCTACACCTTC. Translating it yields CASSSGAYGYTF.

The chain joins TRBV29-1 to TRBJ2-3, with 13 bases aligning to TRBD2. The V gene's germline CDR1 is SQVTM and CDR2 ANQGSEA. J gave up 6 bases and V 8 bases, and 8 bases lay outside the gene matches. This CDR3 region has 14 residues. CDR3 residues: CSSLLAGGQDTQYF. The CDR3 DNA is TGCAGCTCCTTACTAGCGGGAGGGCAGGATACGCAGTATTTT.

The chain employs TRBV4-3 and TRBJ1-4; tentatively, D is TRBD1 (5 bases). Per germline, CDR1 LGHNA and CDR2 YSLEER. Trimming removed 4 bases at V and 3 bases at J, with 12 bases between. This CDR3 spans 15 amino acids. CDR3 region: CASSPMGGANEKLFF. In nucleotides, the CDR3 is TGCGCCAGCAGCCCTATGGGGGGGGCTAATGAAAAACTGTTTTTT.

CDR3 sequence: CASSPSPGGNTEAFF. CDR3 nucleotide sequence: TGTGCCAGCTCACCATCCCCGGGAGGAAACACTGAAGCTTTCTTT. J is TRBJ1-1 and V is TRBV18, with no clear D. V gave up 2 bases and J gave up 2 bases, with 12 bases separating them. This CDR3 comprises 15 residues. Germline V CDR1 and CDR2: KGHSH, LQKENI.

The CDR3 protein is CASSQGKTEAFF. The CDR3 DNA reads as TGTGCCAGCAGTCAGGGAAAGACTGAAGCTTTCTTT. This chain links TRBV27 with TRBJ1-1; perhaps TRBD1 as D (5 bases). Per the germline V gene, CDR1 is MNHEY and CDR2 is SMNVEV (reference sequence). The V gene lost 5 bases and the J gene lost 5 bases, with 9 bases spanning the gap. The CDR3 covers 12 residues.

On this clone: One junction end does not reproduce the germline sequence, and a read error may be involved. This chain joins TRBV30 and TRBJ1-6, with TRBD1 matching over 9 bases. The CDR3 length is 13 residues. Germline V gives CDR1 GTSNPN, CDR2 SVGIG (reference sequence). This CDR3 is CAWTGQGGSPVHF. CDR3 coding DNA: TGTGCCTGGACGGGACAGGGCGGTTCACCCGTCCACTTT.

The rearrangement links TRBV7-9 to TRBJ2-1, with 9 bases that match TRBD1. There are 15 residues in the CDR3. V was pared by 4 bases and J by 4 bases, with 5 bases of the junction left unmatched. From germline, CDR1 is SEHNR and CDR2 FQNEAQ (reference sequence). CDR3 nucleotides: TGTGCCAGCAGCTACCGGGACAGGGATTACAATGAGCAGTTCTTC. As protein: CASSYRDRDYNEQFF.

This clone came up once. The rearrangement joins TRBV6-5 to TRBJ1-1; TRBD1 matches at 7 bases. The CDR3 is made up of 14 amino acids. After removal of 4 bases from V and 3 bases from J, the junction contained 5 bases not matched to a gene. Germline V lookup: CDR1 MNHEY, CDR2 SVGAGI. The DNA for the CDR3 is TGTGCCAGCAGTTCCACAGGGGCTTACACTGAAGCTTTCTTT. As protein: CASSSTGAYTEAFF.

The chain couples TRBV5-6 to TRBJ1-5; TRBD1 aligns across 9 bases. Germline loops: CDR1 SGHDT, CDR2 YYEEEE. The trim removed 4 bases at V and 4 bases at J, leaving 18 bases unmatched. This CDR3 has 19 residues. CDR3 nucleotide sequence: TGTGCCAGCAGCCGAGCCCCCGGGACAGGGTATAATGCTAATCAGCCCCAGCATTTT. Protein product: CASSRAPGTGYNANQPQHF.

The chain couples TRBV5-4 to TRBJ2-2; D possibly corresponds to TRBD2 (6 bases). Germline V gene sequence: CDR1 SGHNT, CDR2 YYREEE (reference sequence). V was pared by 4 bases and J by 6 bases, with 10 bases between. The CDR3 has 13 residues. CDR3 loop: CASSPGLSGELFF. The DNA of the CDR3 is TGTGCCAGCAGCCCCGGACTATCCGGGGAGCTGTTTTTT.

The V and J genes are TRBV4-2 and TRBJ2-3, with 14 bases identical to TRBD2. This CDR3 comprises 18 residues. V lost 4 bases to trimming and J lost 0 bases; unmatched junction nucleotides: 6. Germline loops: CDR1 LGHNA, CDR2 YNFKEQ. In DNA, the CDR3 is TGTGCCAGCAGCCCCGGGACTAGCGGGAGCCCTAGCACAGATACGCAGTATTTT. Protein product: CASSPGTSGSPSTDTQYF.

This chain connects TRBV18 to TRBJ1-1; D is possibly TRBD1 (5 bases). This CDR3 spans 13 amino acids. Between the trimmed V and J ends, which lost 4 bases and 1 base, there was a span of 7 bases. Germline loops: CDR1 KGHSH, CDR2 LQKENI. This CDR3 reads CASSHGQNTEAFF. CDR3 nucleotides: TGTGCCAGCTCACATGGACAGAACACTGAAGCTTTCTTT.

This sequence joins TRBV27 and TRBJ2-7, with D hard to call. CDR3 length equals 11 residues. The V and J ends lost 5 bases and 7 bases respectively, with 9 bases between them. Germline CDR1 and CDR2: MNHEY and SMNVEV (reference sequence). CDR3 nucleotide sequence: TGTGCCAGCAGTCCCACTCTGGAGCAGTACTTC. It codes for CASSPTLEQYF.

The chain combines TRBV5-4 with TRBJ2-3, with 12 bases lining up with TRBD2. Germline values: CDR1 SGHNT, CDR2 YYREEE (reference sequence). The CDR3 runs 19 residues. The junction had 13 bases not matched to a gene; V was cut back by 3 bases and J by 2 bases. The CDR3 spells CASSSPVTSGGTDTDTQYF. CDR3 nucleotides: TGTGCCAGCAGCTCCCCGGTCACTAGCGGGGGGACCGACACAGATACGCAGTATTTT. The variable domain in full, completed from reference TRBV5-4 and TRBJ2-3, reads ETGVTQSPTHLIKTRGQQVTLRCSSQSGHNTVSWYQQALGQGPQFIFQYYREEENGRGNFPPRFSGLQFPNYSSELNVNALELDDSALYLCASSSPVTSGGTDTDTQYFGPGTRLTVL.

This clone was seen a single time. This chain joins TRBV29-1 and TRBJ2-6; D not resolved. The length of the CDR3 is 13 residues. Germline V gene sequence: CDR1 SQVTM, CDR2 ANQGSEA. Trimming left V 6 bases short and J 0 bases short, with 6 bases between. The CDR3 coding sequence is TGCAGCGTAGTTAGCTCTGGGGCCAACGTCCTGACTTTC. Translated, it gives CSVVSSGANVLTF.

The chain employs TRBV5-1 and TRBJ2-6, with D possibly TRBD1 on 5 matching bases. CDR3 size: 17 residues. V lost 1 base and J 2 bases, leaving 13 bases between the germline ends. The germline V gene has CDR1 SGHRS and CDR2 YFSETQ. This CDR3 reads CASSLTPTVPGANVLTF. The CDR3 nucleotides are TGCGCCAGCAGCTTGACCCCGACAGTTCCTGGGGCCAACGTCCTGACTTTC.

This clone was counted a single time. The gene calls are TRBV27 and TRBJ2-5, with 7 bases identical to TRBD1. The CDR3 has 16 amino acids. Germline V lookup: CDR1 MNHEY, CDR2 SMNVEV (reference sequence). V shed 4 bases and J 5 bases; nucleotides not matched to a gene: 13. This chain's CDR3 is CASSSRTGVAMETQYF. The CDR3 DNA is TGTGCCAGCAGTTCCCGAACAGGGGTGGCCATGGAGACCCAGTACTTC.

V is TRBV27 and J is TRBJ1-2, with TRBD1 matching 11 bases. Trimming cost V 6 bases and J 8 bases; bases outside gene matches: 8. The CDR3 has 14 amino acids. CDR1 and CDR2 (germline): MNHEY, SMNVEV (reference sequence). DNA of the CDR3: TGTGCCAGCAGCCGGACAGGGGGCCTCGAAGGCTACACCTTC. Translated: CASSRTGGLEGYTF.

The sample holds a few counts of this clone. V and J are TRBV4-3 and TRBJ1-3; the match to TRBD1 covers 7 bases. The CDR3 is 16 amino acids. Germline assignment: CDR1 LGHNA and CDR2 YSLEER. V gave up 0 bases and J gave up 9 bases; unmatched junction bases: 11. The CDR3 protein is CASSQDPGTDWATIYF. CDR3 DNA: TGCGCCAGCAGCCAAGACCCCGGGACAGATTGGGCCACCATATATTTT.

The chain carries TRBV30 and TRBJ2-7; 10 bases fit TRBD1. Germline CDR1 is GTSNPN and CDR2 is SVGIG (reference sequence). Trimming took 3 bases from V and 3 from J; bases not matched to a gene: 17. This CDR3 is 18 amino acids long. This CDR3 reads CAWRESGTGATFHYEQYF. As DNA, the CDR3 is TGTGCCTGGAGGGAGAGCGGGACAGGGGCTACCTTCCACTACGAGCAGTACTTC.

The genes are TRBV15 and TRBJ1-4, with a possible D match to TRBD1 (6 bases). Germline V gene lookup returns CDR1 LNHNV and CDR2 YYDKDF (reference sequence). The ends were cut back, 1 base at V and 8 bases at J, with 14 bases in the middle. The CDR3 extends over 15 amino acids. For the CDR3, the DNA is TGTGCCACCAGCAGAGGTGGGGGCGAAGAAGAAAAACTGTTTTTT. It translates to CATSRGGGEEEKLFF. The full variable domain, with the rest looked up from reference TRBV15 and TRBJ1-4, is DAMVIQNPRYQVTQFGKPVTLSCSQTLNHNVMYWYQQKSSQAPKLLFHYYDKDFNNEADTPDNFQSRRPNTSFCFLDIRSPGLGDTAMYLCATSRGGGEEEKLFFGSGTQLSVL.

This chain links TRBV2 with TRBJ1-6, with TRBD1 matching over 12 bases. J gave up 3 bases and V 6 bases, and 12 bases lay outside the gene matches. This CDR3 contains 19 residues. In germline, CDR1 is SNHLY, CDR2 FYNNEI. In nucleotides, the CDR3 is TGTGCCAGCAGGTCCTTGGCCGGGACAGGGGGCCTCTATAATTCACCCCTCCACTTT. It yields the protein CASRSLAGTGGLYNSPLHF.

The V gene is TRBV7-2, the J gene TRBJ2-1, with D perhaps matching TRBD2 (6 bases). V gave up 5 bases and J gave up 4 bases, with 12 bases separating them. This CDR3 is built from 14 residues. Germline V gene data show CDR1 as SGHTA and CDR2 as FQGNSA. This CDR3 reads CASSPPSEYNEQFF. For the CDR3, the DNA is TGTGCCAGCAGCCCTCCTAGCGAATACAATGAGCAGTTCTTC.